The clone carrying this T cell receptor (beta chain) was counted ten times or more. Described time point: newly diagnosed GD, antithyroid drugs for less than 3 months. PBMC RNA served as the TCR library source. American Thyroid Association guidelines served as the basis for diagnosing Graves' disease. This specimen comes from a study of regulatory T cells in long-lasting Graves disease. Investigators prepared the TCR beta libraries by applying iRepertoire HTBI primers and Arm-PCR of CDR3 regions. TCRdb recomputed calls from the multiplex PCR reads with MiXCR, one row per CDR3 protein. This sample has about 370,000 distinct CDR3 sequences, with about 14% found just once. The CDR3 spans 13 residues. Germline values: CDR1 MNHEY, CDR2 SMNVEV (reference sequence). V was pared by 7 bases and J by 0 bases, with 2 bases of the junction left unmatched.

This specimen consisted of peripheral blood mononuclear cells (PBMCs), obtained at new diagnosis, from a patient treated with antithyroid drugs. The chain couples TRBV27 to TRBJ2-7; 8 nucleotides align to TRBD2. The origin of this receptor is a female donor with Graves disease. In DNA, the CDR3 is TGTGCCAGCAAGCGGGAGCGCTCCTACGAGCAGTACTTC. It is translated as CASKRERSYEQYF.